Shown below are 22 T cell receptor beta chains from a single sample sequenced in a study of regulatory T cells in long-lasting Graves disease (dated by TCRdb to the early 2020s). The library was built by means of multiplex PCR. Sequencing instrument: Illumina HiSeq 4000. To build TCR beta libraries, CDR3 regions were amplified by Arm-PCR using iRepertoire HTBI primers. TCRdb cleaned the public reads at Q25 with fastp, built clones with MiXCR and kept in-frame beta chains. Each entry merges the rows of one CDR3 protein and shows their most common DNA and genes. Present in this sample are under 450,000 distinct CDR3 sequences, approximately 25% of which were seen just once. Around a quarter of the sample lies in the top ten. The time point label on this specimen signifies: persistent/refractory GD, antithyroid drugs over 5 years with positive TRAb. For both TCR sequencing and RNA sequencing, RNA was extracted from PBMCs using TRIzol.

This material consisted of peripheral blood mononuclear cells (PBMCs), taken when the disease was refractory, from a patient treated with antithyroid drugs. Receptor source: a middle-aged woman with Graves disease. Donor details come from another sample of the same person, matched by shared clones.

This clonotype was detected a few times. CDR3: CASRKAGVRMDEQYF. The CDR3 DNA is TGTGCCAGCAGAAAAGCGGGAGTCAGAATGGACGAGCAGTACTTC. The V gene is TRBV6-1, the J gene TRBJ2-7; TRBD2 matches at 8 bases. V was pared by 6 bases and J by 5 bases, with 12 bases of the junction left unmatched. CDR1 and CDR2 (germline): MNHNS, SASEGT. This CDR3 is 15 amino acids long.

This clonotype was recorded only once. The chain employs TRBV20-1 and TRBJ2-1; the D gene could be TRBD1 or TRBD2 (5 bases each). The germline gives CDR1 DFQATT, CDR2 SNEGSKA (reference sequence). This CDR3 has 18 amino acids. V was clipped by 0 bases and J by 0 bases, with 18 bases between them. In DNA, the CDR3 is TGCAGTGCTAGAGATAGTGCTTTTGGGGGAAGCTCCTACAATGAGCAGTTCTTC. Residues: CSARDSAFGGSSYNEQFF.

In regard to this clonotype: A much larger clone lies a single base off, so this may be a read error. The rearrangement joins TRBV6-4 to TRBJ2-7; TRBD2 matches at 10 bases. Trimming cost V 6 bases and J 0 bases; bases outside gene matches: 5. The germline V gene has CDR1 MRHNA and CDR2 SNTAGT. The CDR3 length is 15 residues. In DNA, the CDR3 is TGTGCCAGCAGCCCGGGACTAGCGACCTCCTACGAGCAGTACTTC. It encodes CASSPGLATSYEQYF.

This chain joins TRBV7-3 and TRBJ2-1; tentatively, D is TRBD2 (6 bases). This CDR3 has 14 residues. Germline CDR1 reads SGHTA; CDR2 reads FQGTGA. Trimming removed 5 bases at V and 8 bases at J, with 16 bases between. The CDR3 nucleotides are TGTGCCAGCAGCGGGCCGGGACTGTTCCATGAGCAGTTCTTC. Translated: CASSGPGLFHEQFF.

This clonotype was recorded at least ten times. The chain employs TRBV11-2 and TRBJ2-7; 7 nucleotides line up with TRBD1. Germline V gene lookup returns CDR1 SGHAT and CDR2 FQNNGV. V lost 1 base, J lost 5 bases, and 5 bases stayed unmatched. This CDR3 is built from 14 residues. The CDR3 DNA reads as TGTGCCAGCAGCTTAGCACGACAGGGCGACGAGCAGTACTTC. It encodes CASSLARQGDEQYF.

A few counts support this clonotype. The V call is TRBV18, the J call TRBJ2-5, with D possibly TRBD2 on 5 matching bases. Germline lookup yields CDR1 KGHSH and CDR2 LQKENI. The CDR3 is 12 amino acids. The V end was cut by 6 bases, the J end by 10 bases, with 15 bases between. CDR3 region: CASSQYEAGQYF. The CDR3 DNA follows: TGTGCCAGCTCGCAATACGAGGCGGGCCAGTACTTC.

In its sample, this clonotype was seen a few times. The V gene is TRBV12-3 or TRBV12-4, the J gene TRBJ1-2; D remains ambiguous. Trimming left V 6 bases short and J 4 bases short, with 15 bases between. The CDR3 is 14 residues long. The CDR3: CASSARLWGYGYTF. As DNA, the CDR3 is TGTGCCAGCAGCGCCCGTTTGTGGGGCTATGGCTACACCTTC.

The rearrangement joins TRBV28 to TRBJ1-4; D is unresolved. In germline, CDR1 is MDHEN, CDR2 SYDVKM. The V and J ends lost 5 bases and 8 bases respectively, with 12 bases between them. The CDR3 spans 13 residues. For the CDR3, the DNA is TGTGCCAGCAGTCAACCGGGAGTCGAAAAACTGTTTTTT. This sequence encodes CASSQPGVEKLFF.

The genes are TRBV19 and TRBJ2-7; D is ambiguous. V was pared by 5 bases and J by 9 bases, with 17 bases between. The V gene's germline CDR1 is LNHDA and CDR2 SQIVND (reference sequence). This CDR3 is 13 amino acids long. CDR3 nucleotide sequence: TGTGCCAGTAGTCCCGGTCCCTTGACCGGGCAGTACTTC. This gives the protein CASSPGPLTGQYF.

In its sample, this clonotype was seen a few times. The CDR3 nucleotides are TGTGCCATCAGTGGGGGAACCGGCACTGAAGCTTTCTTT. Its translation is CAISGGTGTEAFF. The V gene is TRBV10-3, the J gene TRBJ1-1, with unresolved D. The CDR3 runs to 13 residues. Between the trimmed V and J ends, which lost 4 bases and 4 bases, there was a span of 10 bases. Per germline, CDR1 ENHRY and CDR2 SYGVKD.

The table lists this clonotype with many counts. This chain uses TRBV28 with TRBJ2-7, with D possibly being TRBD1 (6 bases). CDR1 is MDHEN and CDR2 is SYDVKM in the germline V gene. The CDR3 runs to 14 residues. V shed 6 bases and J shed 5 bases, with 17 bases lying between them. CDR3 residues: CASRVPWDIDEQYF. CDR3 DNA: TGTGCCAGCAGGGTCCCGTGGGACATCGACGAGCAGTACTTC.

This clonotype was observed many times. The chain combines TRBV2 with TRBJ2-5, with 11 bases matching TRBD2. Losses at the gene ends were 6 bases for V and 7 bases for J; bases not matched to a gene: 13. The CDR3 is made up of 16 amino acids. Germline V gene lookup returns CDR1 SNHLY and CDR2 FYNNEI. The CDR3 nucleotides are TGTGCCAGCAGAGGGGATAGCGGGAGGGATTGGGTGACCCAGTACTTC. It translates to CASRGDSGRDWVTQYF.

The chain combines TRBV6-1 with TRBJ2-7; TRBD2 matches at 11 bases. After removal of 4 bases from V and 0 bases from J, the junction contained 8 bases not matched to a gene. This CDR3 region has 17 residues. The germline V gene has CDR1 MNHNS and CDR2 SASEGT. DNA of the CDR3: TGTGCCAGCAGTGGATATCCGCTAGCGGGGGGCTCCTACGAGCAGTACTTC. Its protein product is CASSGYPLAGGSYEQYF.

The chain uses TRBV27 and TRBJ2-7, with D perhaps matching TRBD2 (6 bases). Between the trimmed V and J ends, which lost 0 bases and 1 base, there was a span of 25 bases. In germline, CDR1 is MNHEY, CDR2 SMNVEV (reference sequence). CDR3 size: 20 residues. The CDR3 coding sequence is TGTGCCAGCAGTTTATCGAAACTCGATCGTGGGTTTAGCGGATCCTACGAGCAGTACTTC. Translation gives CASSLSKLDRGFSGSYEQYF.

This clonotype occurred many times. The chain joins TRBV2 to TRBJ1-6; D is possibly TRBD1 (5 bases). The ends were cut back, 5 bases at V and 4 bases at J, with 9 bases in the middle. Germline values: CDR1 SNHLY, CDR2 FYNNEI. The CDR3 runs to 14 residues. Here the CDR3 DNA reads TGTGCCAGCAGTAGACAGCCTTATAATTCACCCCTCCACTTT. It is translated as CASSRQPYNSPLHF.

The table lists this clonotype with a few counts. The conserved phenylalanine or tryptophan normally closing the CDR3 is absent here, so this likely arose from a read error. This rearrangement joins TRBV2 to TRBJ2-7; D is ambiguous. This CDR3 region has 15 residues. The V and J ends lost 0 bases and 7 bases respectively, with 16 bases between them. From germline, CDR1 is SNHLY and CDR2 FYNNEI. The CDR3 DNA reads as TGTGCCAGCAGTGAAGCGCTTAGAAGGGTTGAAGAGCAGTACCTC. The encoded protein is CASSEALRRVEEQYL.

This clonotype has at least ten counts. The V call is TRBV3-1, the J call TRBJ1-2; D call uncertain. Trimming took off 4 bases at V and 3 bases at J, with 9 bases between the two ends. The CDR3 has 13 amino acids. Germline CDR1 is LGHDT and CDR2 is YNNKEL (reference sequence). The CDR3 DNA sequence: TGTGCCAGCAGCCGGGATGCTCACTATGGCTACACCTTC. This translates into CASSRDAHYGYTF.

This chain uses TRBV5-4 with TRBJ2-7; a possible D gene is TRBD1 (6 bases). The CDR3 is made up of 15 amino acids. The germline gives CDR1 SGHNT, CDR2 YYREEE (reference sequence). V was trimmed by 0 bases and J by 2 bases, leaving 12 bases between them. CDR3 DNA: TGTGCCAGCAGCTTGGGCCAGGGGCATACCTACGAGCAGTACTTC. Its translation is CASSLGQGHTYEQYF. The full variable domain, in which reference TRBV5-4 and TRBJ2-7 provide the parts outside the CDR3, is ETGVTQSPTHLIKTRGQQVTLRCSSQSGHNTVSWYQQALGQGPQFIFQYYREEENGRGNFPPRFSGLQFPNYSSELNVNALELDDSALYLCASSLGQGHTYEQYFGPGTRLTVT.

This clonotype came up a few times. The CDR3 region is CASSLFGEPLHF. The CDR3 coding sequence is TGCGCCAGCAGCTTGTTTGGAGAACCCCTCCACTTT. The chain has TRBV5-1 and TRBJ1-6; D call uncertain. With 1 base removed from V and 12 bases from J, the gap between germline ends came to 8 bases. This CDR3 has 12 residues. Germline V gene lookup returns CDR1 SGHRS and CDR2 YFSETQ.

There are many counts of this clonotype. In DNA, the CDR3 is TGTGCCAGCAGTTTACGTCAGGGATTCTTTCAGCCCCAGCATTTT. This sequence encodes CASSLRQGFFQPQHF. The chain employs TRBV6-5 and TRBJ1-5; D possibly corresponds to TRBD1 (5 bases). CDR1 is MNHEY and CDR2 is SVGAGI in the germline V gene. The V end lost 4 bases, the J end lost 6 bases, and 16 bases lay between the germline ends. This CDR3 region has 15 residues.

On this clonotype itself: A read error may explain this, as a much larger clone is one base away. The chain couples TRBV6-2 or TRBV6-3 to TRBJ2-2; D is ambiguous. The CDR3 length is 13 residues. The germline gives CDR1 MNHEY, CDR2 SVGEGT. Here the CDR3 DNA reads TGTGCCAGCAGTGAAGTGAACACCTGGGAGCTGTTTTTT. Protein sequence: CASSEVNTWELFF.

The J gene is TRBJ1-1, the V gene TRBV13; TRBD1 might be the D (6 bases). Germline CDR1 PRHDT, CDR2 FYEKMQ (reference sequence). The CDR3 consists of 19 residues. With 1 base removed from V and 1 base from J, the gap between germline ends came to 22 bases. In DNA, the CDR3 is TGTGCCAGCAGCTTAGAGGGGGGCAGGTTGATCCCTCCGAACACTGAAGCTTTCTTT. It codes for CASSLEGGRLIPPNTEAFF. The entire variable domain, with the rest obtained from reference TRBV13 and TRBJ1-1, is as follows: AAGVIQSPRHLIKEKRETATLKCYPIPRHDTVYWYQQGPGQDPQFLISFYEKMQSDKGSIPDRFSAQQFSDYHSELNMSSLELGDSALYFCASSLEGGRLIPPNTEAFFGQGTRLTVV.